This TCR beta chain was documented in a study of blood T cell repertoires in COVID-19. At the level of the study: The United States, Italy and Spain provided the acute and convalescent COVID-19 samples. Sources were T cells, B-cell-depleted T cells, or PBMCs; the material itself was cDNA or gDNA.

V lost 1 base, J lost 3 bases, and 10 bases lay in between. This CDR3 comprises 15 residues. CDR1 is SGHTA, CDR2 FQGNSA, per germline. Authors' methods: It was from reference gene primer amplification that nucleated cell counts were estimated. Assay used: immunoSEQ multiplex PCR; TCRdb lists only in-frame clones, some missing. V, J and clone size derive from that table, while D and trimming were established from the DNA sequence. This table holds around 97,000 clones, approximately 88% found once. Material: peripheral blood. V and J are TRBV7-2 and TRBJ2-4, with a weak D call TRBD2 (6 bases). This sequence originates from a human donor in a cohort sampled during active COVID-19. Written as DNA, the CDR3 is TGTGCCAGCAGCTTAGGGGGGGTTGACAAAAACATTCAGTACTTC. Translation: CASSLGGVDKNIQYF.